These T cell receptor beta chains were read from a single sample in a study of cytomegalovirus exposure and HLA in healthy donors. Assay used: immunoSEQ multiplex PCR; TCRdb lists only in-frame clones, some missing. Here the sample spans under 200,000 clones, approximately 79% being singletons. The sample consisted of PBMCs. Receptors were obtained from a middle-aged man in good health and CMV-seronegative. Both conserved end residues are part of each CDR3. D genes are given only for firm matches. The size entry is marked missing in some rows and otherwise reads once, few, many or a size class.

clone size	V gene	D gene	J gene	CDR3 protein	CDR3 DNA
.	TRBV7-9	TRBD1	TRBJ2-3	CASSPGGTTHEDTQYF	TGTGCCAGCAGCCCAGGGGGTACAACCCACGAGGATACGCAGTATTTT
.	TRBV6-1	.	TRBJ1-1	CASKDSWNTEAFF	TGTGCCAGCAAAGACAGTTGGAACACTGAAGCTTTCTTT
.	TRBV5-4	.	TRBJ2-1	CASSLFLNEQFF	TGTGCCAGCAGCTTGTTCCTCAATGAGCAGTTCTTC
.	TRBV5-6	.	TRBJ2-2	CASSLGAVRELFF	TGTGCCAGCAGCTTGGGTGCGGTCCGGGAGCTGTTTTTT
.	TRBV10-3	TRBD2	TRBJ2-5	CAISRGSGVQETQYF	TGTGCCATCAGTCGGGGTAGCGGGGTCCAAGAGACCCAGTACTTC
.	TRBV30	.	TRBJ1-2	CAWRPRSLAYGYTF	TGTGCCTGGAGACCTCGGTCCCTCGCCTATGGCTACACCTTC
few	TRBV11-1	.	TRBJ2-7	CASSLGGGSPYEQYF	TGTGCCAGCAGCCTGGGGGGCGGGAGCCCCTACGAGCAGTACTTC
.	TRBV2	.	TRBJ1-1	CASRQANTEAFF	TGTGCCAGCCGCCAGGCCAACACTGAAGCTTTCTTT
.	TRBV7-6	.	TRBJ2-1	CASSPAGGSSYNEQFF	TGTGCCAGCAGCCCCGCCGGGGGAAGCTCCTACAATGAGCAGTTCTTC
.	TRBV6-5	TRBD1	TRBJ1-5	CASRPTGGGQPQHF	TGTGCCAGCAGACCGACAGGGGGCGGACAGCCCCAGCATTTT
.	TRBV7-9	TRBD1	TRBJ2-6	CASSGGGQGKLSGANVLTF	TGTGCCAGCAGCGGGGGGGGACAGGGGAAACTCTCTGGGGCCAACGTCCTGACTTTC
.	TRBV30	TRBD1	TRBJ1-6	CASPDREDSPLHF	TGTGCCTCACCGGACAGGGAAGATTCACCCCTCCACTTT
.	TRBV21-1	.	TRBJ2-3	CASSKRGTSGGDTQYF	TGTGCCAGCAGCAAAAGGGGGACTAGCGGGGGAGATACGCAGTATTTT
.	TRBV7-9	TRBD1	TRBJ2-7	CASSLAVGRQGSYF	TGTGCCAGCAGCTTAGCCGTAGGAAGACAGGGATCGTACTTC
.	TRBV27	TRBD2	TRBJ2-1	CASSFTSSGRGEQFF	TGTGCCAGCAGCTTCACCTCTAGCGGGAGGGGTGAGCAGTTCTTC
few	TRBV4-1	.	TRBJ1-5	CASSQPTDGGVSNQPQHF	TGCGCCAGCAGCCAGCCAACAGATGGGGGGGTGAGCAATCAGCCCCAGCATTTT
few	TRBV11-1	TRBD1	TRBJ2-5	CASSSSPGQQETQYF	TGTGCCAGCAGCTCCTCCCCGGGACAGCAAGAGACCCAGTACTTC
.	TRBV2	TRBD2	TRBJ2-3	CASSEEGLAGGPGDTQYF	TGTGCCAGCAGTGAAGAGGGGCTAGCGGGAGGGCCCGGAGATACGCAGTATTTT
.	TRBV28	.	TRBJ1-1	CASSPLSGLNTEAFF	TGTGCCAGCAGCCCCCTGAGTGGGCTGAACACTGAAGCTTTCTTT
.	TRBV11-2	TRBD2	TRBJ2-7	CASSLVIAGLASRGEQYF	TGTGCCAGCAGCTTAGTTATAGCGGGGCTAGCGAGTCGGGGCGAGCAGTACTTC
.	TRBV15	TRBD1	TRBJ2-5	CATSRGQGAGETQYF	TGTGCCACCAGCAGAGGACAGGGGGCAGGGGAGACCCAGTACTTC
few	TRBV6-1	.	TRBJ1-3	CAVGVRGSGNTIYF	TGTGCCGTGGGAGTTCGGGGTTCAGGAAACACCATATATTTT
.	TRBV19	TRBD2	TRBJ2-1	CASTRATGGANEQFF	TGTGCCAGTACCCGAGCCACGGGGGGGGCCAATGAGCAGTTCTTC
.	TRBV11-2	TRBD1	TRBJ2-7	CASSENGRGRLVEQYF	TGTGCCAGCAGCGAAAACGGCAGGGGGCGCCTAGTCGAGCAGTACTTC
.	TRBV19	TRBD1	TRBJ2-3	CASSRQGNTDTQYF	TGTGCCAGTAGTCGACAGGGCAACACAGATACGCAGTATTTT
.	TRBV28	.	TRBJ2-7	CASTPTGSYEQYF	TGTGCCAGCACCCCGACAGGTTCCTACGAGCAGTACTTC
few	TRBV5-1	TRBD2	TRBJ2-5	CASSLGSVGRAQYF	TGCGCCAGCAGCTTAGGTAGCGTGGGGAGGGCCCAGTACTTC
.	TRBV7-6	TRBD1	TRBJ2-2	CASSLLVQGLEELFF	TGTGCCAGCAGCTTACTGGTACAGGGGTTGGAGGAGCTGTTTTTT
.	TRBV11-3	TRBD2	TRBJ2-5	CASSPGFRLAQGQETQYF	TGTGCCAGCAGCCCGGGATTCCGACTAGCGCAGGGCCAAGAGACCCAGTACTTC
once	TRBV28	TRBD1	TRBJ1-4	CASSSRTGGRNEKLFF	TGTGCCAGCAGTTCCCGGACAGGGGGCCGAAATGAAAAACTGTTTTTT
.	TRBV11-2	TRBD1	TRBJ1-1	CASSWSTGTGNTEAFF	TGTGCCAGCAGCTGGAGTACCGGGACAGGGAACACTGAAGCTTTCTTT
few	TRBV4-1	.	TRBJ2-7	CASSQGGDYEQYF	TGCGCCAGCAGCCAAGGGGGGGACTACGAGCAGTACTTC